Described below is a single T cell receptor beta chain sequence and its context. This CDR3 is also generated by other DNA sequences in the sample. The record originates from a study of beta chain features in type 1 diabetes. Expressed TCRB transcripts were sequenced because the entire RNA isolate underwent reverse transcription. The protocol was immunoSEQ multiplex PCR, while the TCRdb copy is restricted to in-frame clones and leaves out a portion. Counted here are some 150,000 clones, 10% occurring once; the ten biggest clones make up approximately 1.3%. The clonotype originates from a man between 18 and 35 years old in good health. Sequencing was carried out using naive CD4+ T cells from blood.

In nucleotides, the CDR3 is TGTGCCAGCTCACCGGGACAGGGGGCCTACAATGAGCAGTTCTTC. Protein product: CASSPGQGAYNEQFF. This chain uses TRBV18 with TRBJ2-1; 11 bases are a match to TRBD1. Germline V gene sequence: CDR1 KGHSH, CDR2 LQKENI. V dropped 3 bases and J dropped 2; count of bases not matched to a gene: 0. The CDR3 extends over 15 amino acids.